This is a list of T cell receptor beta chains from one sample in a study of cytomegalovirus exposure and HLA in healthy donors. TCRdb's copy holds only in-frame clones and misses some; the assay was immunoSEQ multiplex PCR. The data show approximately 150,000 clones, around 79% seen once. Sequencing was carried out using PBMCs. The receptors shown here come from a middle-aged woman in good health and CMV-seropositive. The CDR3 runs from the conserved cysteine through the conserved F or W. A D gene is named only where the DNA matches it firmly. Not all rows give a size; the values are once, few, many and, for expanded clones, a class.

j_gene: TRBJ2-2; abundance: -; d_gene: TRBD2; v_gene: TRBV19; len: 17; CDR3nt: TGTGCCAGTAGTAGCCCCGGACTAGCGGGATACACCGGGGAGCTGTTTTTT; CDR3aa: CASSSPGLAGYTGELFF
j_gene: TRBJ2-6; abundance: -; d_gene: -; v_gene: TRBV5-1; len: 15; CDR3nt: TGCGCCAGCAGCTTGACGGAGTCTGGGGCCAACGTCCTGACTTTC; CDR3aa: CASSLTESGANVLTF
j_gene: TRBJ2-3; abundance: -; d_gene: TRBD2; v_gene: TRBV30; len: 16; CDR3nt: TGTGCCTGGAGCCTACTAGCGGGAACTAGCACAGATACGCAGTATTTT; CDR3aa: CAWSLLAGTSTDTQYF
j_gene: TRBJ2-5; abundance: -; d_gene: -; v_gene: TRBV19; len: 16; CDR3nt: TGTGCCAGTAGTCTTACAGGGAATCTGGTCCAAGAGACCCAGTACTTC; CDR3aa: CASSLTGNLVQETQYF
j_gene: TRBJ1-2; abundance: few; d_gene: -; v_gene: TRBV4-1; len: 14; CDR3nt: TGCGCCAGCAGCCCCCAGGAGGGGAACTATGGCTACACCTTC; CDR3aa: CASSPQEGNYGYTF
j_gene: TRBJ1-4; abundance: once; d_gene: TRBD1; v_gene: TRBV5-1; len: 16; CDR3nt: TGCGCCAGCAGCCCGGGGACAGCAACAACTAATGAAAAACTGTTTTTT; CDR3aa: CASSPGTATTNEKLFF
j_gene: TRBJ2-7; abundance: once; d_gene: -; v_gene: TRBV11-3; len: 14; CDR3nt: TGTGCCAGCAGCACCATGGCAGGGGACTACGAGCAGTACTTC; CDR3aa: CASSTMAGDYEQYF
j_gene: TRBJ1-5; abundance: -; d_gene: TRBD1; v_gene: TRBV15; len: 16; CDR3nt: TGTGCCACCAGCCGTGGACAGGGCACCGGCAATCAGCCCCAGCATTTT; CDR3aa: CATSRGQGTGNQPQHF
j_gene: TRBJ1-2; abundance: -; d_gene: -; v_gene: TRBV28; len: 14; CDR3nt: TGTGCCAGCAGTTTACTTCCCTCGGTCTATGGCTACACCTTC; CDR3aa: CASSLLPSVYGYTF
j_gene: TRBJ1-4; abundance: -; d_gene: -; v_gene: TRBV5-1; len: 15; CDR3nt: TGCGCCAGCACGACAAACCCTGCAACTAATGAAAAACTGTTTTTT; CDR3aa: CASTTNPATNEKLFF
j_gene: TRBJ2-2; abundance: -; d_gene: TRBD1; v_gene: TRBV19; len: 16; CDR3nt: TGTGCCAGTACTCGCGACAGGGGCGGGAACACCGGGGAGCTGTTTTTT; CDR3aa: CASTRDRGGNTGELFF
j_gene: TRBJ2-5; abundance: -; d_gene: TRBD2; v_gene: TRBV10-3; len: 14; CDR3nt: TGTGCCATCAGCGCGGGGGGGATACAAGAGACCCAGTACTTC; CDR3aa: CAISAGGIQETQYF
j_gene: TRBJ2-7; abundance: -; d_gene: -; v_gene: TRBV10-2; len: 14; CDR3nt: TGCGCCAGCAGTGAGCCAGGGTCGGTCTACGAGCAGTACTTC; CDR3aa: CASSEPGSVYEQYF
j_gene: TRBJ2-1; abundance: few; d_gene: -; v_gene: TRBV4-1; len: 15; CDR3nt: TGCGCCAGCAGCCAAGGAATCGGGGACTACAATGAGCAGTTCTTC; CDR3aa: CASSQGIGDYNEQFF